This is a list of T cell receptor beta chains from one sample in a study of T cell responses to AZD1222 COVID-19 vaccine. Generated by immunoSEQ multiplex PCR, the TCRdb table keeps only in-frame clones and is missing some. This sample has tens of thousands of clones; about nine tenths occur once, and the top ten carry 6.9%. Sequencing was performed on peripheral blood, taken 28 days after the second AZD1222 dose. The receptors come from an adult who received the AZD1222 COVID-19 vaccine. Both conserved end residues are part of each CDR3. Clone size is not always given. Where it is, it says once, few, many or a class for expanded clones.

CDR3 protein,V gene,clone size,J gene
CASSDSGGGRIF,TRBV6-4,NA,TRBJ2-1
CTSSQGMGLAGKSYEQYF,TRBV1,NA,TRBJ2-7
CSATSGRSLYGYTF,TRBV29-1,NA,TRBJ1-2
CASSDGGGRSGELFF,TRBV10-1,NA,TRBJ2-2
CASSPLQGYTEAFF,TRBV6-2/TRBV6-3,NA,TRBJ1-1
CASSQDLVTAGPNEKLFF,TRBV4-2,once,TRBJ1-4
CASSARVSGSYEQYF,TRBV10-2,NA,TRBJ2-7
CASRTIARTYNEQFF,TRBV2,NA,TRBJ2-1
CASSFRLAGVTNEQFF,TRBV9,NA,TRBJ2-1
CASSTRGGPEQFF,TRBV3-1/TRBV3-2,NA,TRBJ2-1
CASSVAGGNTEAFF,TRBV9,NA,TRBJ1-1
CASMSVRTNTEAFF,TRBV6-5,once,TRBJ1-1